The clone carrying this T cell receptor (beta chain) was counted ten times or more. Its target is not known. These data belong to a study of T cells in Graves' hyperthyroidism and ophthalmopathy. Points from the study as a whole: Model output signaled ophthalmopathy a median around 6.9 months ahead of onset.

Amplified TCR beta CDR3 regions derived from RNA transcripts. A set of HTBI primers served as the primers for a first-round RT-PCR of the TCR CDR3. TCRdb re-called the multiplex PCR reads through MiXCR, storing one row per CDR3 protein. The data show about 600,000 distinct CDR3 sequences, approximately 15% seen once. The CDR3 runs to 16 residues. Germline-derived CDR1 and CDR2 are DFQATT and SNEGSKA (reference sequence). Trimming cost V 3 bases and J 3 bases; bases outside gene matches: 11. Exclusion followed for patients with uncontrolled infection, other autoimmune disease, pregnancy or lactation. Diagnostic assessment was based on clinical symptoms, serum thyroxine and TRAb, thyroid ultrasound and orbital computed tomography.

The TCR originated in a woman younger than 30 with Graves' ophthalmopathy. Sequenced: blood. V and J are TRBV20-1 and TRBJ2-7; 10 positions match TRBD1. CDR3 nucleotides: TGCAGTGCTAGCCCCACCGGGACAGGGGACTTCTACGAGCAGTACTTC. Encoded protein: CSASPTGTGDFYEQYF.